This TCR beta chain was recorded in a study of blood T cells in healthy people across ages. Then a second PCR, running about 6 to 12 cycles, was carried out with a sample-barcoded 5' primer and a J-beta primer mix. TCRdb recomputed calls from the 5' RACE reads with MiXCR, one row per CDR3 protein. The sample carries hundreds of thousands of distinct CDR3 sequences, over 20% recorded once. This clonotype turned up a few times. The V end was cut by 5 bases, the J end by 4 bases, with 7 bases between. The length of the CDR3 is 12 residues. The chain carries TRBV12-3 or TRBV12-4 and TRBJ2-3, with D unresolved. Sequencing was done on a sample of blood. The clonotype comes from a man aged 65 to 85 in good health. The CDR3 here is CASSETPDTQYF. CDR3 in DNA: TGTGCCAGCAGTGAGACACCAGATACGCAGTATTTT.